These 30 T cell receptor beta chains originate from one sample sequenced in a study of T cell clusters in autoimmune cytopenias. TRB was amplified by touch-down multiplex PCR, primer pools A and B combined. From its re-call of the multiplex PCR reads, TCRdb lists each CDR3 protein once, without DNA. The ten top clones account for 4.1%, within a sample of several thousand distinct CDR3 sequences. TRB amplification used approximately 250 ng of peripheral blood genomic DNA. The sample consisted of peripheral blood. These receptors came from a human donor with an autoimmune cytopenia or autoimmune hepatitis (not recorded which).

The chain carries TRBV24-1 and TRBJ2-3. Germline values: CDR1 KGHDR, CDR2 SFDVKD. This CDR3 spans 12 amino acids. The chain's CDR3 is CATSQRTDTQYF.

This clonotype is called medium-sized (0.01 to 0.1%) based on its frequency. CDR3 loop: CSVGRGRDTGELFF. The V call is TRBV29-1, the J call TRBJ2-2; without DNA, the TCRdb call of TRBD1 cannot be checked. The CDR3 loop spans 14 amino acids. Germline-derived CDR1 and CDR2 are SQVTM and ANQGSEA.

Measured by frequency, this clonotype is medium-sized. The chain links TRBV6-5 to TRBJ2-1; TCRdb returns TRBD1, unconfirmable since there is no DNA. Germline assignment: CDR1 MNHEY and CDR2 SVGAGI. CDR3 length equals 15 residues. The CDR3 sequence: CASSPSGGPYNEQFF.

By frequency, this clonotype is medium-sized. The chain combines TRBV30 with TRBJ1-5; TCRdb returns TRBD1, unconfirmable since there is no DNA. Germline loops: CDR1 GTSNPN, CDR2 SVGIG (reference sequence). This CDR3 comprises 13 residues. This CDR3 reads CAWSEQGDQPQHF.

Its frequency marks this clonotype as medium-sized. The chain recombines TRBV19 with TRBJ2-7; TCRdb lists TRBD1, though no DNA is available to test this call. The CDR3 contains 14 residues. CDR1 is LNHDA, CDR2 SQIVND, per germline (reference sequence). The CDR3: CASSMDRSTGEQYF.

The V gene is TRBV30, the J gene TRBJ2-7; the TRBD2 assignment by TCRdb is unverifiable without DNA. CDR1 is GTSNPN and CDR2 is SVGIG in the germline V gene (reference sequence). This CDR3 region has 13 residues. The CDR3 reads CAWSVSGSLWQYF.

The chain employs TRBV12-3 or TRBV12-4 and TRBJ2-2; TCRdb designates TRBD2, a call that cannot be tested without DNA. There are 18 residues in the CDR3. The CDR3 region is CASSLMGLAGGLAGELFF.

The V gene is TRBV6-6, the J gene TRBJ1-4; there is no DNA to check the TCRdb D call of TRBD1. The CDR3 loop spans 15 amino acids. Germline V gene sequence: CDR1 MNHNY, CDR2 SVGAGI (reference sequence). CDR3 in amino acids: CASSEGQGSFEKLFF.

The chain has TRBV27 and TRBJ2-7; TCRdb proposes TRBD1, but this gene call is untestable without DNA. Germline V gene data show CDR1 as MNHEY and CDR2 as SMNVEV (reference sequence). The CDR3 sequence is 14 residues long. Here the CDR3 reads CASSLGDRAYEQYF.

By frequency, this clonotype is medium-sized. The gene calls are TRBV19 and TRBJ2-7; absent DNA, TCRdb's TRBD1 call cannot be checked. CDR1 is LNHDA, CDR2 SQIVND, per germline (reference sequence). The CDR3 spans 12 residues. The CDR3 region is CASFPGSYEQYF.

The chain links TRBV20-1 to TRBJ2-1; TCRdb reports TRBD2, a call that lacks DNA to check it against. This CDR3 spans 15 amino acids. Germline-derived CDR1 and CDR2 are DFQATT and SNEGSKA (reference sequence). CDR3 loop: CSASGTGGFVHEQFF.

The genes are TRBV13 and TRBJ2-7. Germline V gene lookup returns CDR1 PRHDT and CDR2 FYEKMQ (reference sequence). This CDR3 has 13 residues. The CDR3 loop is CASSRSDFYEQYF.

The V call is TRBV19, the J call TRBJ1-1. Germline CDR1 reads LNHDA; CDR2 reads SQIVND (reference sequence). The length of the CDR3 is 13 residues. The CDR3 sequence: CASSPQLNTEAFF.

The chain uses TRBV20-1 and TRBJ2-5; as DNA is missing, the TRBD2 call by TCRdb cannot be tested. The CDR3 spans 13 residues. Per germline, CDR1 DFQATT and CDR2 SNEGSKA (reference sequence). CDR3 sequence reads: CSARLVNRETQYF.

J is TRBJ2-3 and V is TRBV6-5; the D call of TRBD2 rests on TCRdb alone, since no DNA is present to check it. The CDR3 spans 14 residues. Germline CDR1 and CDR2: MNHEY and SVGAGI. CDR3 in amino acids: CASSQRDLVDTQYF.

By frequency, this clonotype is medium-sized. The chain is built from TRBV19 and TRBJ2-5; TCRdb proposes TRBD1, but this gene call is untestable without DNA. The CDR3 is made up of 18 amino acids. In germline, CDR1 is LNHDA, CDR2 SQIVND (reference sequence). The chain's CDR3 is CASSRRLLPGQGGETQYF.

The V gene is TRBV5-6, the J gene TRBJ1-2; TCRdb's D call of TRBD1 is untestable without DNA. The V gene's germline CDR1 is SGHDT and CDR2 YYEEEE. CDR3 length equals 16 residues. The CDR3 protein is CASSRTGTALNYGYTF.

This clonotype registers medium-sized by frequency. CDR3 sequence reads: CASSISVRGGYGYTF. The chain has TRBV19 and TRBJ1-2; TCRdb's D gene call, TRBD1, goes unchecked for lack of DNA. Germline V CDR1 and CDR2: LNHDA, SQIVND (reference sequence). This CDR3 comprises 15 residues. The variable domain in full, completed from reference TRBV19 and TRBJ1-2, reads DGGITQSPKYLFRKEGQNVTLSCEQNLNHDAMYWYRQDPGQGLRLIYYSQIVNDFQKGDIAEGYSVSREKKESFPLTVTSAQKNPTAFYLCASSISVRGGYGYTFGSGTRLTVV.

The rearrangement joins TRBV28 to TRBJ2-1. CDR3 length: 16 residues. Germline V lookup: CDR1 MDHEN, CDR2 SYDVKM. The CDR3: CASSYPFPSSYNEQFF.

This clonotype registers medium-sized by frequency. CDR3 in amino acids: CASSIGNEQFF. The chain employs TRBV19 and TRBJ2-1. The CDR3 sequence is 11 residues long. Germline V lookup: CDR1 LNHDA, CDR2 SQIVND (reference sequence).

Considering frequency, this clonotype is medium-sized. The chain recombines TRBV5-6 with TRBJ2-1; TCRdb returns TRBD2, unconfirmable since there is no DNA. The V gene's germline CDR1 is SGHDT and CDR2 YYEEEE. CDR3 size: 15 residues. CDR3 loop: CASSLGSGSVNEQFF.

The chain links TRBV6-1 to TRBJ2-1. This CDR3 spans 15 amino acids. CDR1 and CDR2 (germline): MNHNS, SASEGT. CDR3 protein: CASRTTSSSYNEQFF.

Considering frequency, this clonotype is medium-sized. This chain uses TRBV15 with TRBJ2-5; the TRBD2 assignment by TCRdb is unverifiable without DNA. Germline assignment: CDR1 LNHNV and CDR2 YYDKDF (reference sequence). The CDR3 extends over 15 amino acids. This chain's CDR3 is CATSRAAGVAETQYF. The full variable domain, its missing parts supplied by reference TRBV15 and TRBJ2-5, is DAMVIQNPRYQVTQFGKPVTLSCSQTLNHNVMYWYQQKSSQAPKLLFHYYDKDFNNEADTPDNFQSRRPNTSFCFLDIRSPGLGDTAMYLCATSRAAGVAETQYFGPGTRLLVL.

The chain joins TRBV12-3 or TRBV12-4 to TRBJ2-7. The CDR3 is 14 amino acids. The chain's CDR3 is CASSLARARNEQYF.

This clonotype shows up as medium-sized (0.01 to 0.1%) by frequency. This chain's CDR3 is CASSFMESGELFF. V gene TRBV12-3 or TRBV12-4 combines with J gene TRBJ2-2. This CDR3 contains 13 residues.

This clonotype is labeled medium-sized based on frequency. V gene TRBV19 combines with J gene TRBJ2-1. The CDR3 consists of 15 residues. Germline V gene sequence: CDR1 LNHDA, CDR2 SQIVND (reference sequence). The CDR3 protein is CASSLNGQRYNEQFF.

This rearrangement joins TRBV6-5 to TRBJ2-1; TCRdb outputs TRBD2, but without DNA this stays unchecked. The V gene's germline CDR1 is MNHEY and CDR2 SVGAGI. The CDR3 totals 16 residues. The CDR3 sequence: CASSLTSGRTFNEQFF.

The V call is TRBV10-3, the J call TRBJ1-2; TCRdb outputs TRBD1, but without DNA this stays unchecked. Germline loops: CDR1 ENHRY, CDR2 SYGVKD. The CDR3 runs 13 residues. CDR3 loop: CASSEDRGFGYTF.

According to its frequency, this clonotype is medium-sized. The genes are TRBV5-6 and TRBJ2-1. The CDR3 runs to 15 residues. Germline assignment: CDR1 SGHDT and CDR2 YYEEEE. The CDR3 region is CASSSPNSVRNEQFF.

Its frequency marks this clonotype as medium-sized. The CDR3 loop reads CASSIPWGYNEQFF. This sequence joins TRBV19 and TRBJ2-1; TCRdb proposes TRBD1, but this gene call is untestable without DNA. This CDR3 has 14 residues. Per germline, CDR1 LNHDA and CDR2 SQIVND (reference sequence).